These T cell receptor beta chains were read from a single sample in a study of post-analysis software for immune sequencing data. One entry per CDR3 protein results from TCRdb running MiXCR on the PCR reads. The sample has some 800,000 distinct CDR3 sequences, 35% to 55% seen once. The specimen sequenced was blood. The receptors come from a girl aged 5-17 years with multiple sclerosis. Each CDR3 is given without its conserved first and last residue. Size values are once, few and many counts, or a class for expanded clones, and some rows have none.

V gene: TRBV7-2; clone size: few; CDR3 protein: ASSGASGQDYGYT
V gene: TRBV2; clone size: .; CDR3 protein: ASRAPTTDTQY
V gene: TRBV28; clone size: .; CDR3 protein: ASSFRLMDSEAF
V gene: TRBV30; clone size: .; CDR3 protein: ALTGLRIGADTQY
V gene: TRBV29-1; clone size: .; CDR3 protein: SYLVDNSYNEQF
V gene: TRBV6-5; clone size: .; CDR3 protein: ASSSKVPGEGYGYT
V gene: TRBV14; clone size: few; CDR3 protein: ASSQVLGGELF
V gene: TRBV20-1; clone size: .; CDR3 protein: SARDGGGQPQH
V gene: TRBV7-2; clone size: few; CDR3 protein: ASSSTGGGGKNIQY
V gene: TRBV2; clone size: .; CDR3 protein: ASSAALGNSPLH
V gene: TRBV6-2/TRBV6-3; clone size: few; CDR3 protein: ASSVRTSEKRDEQF
V gene: TRBV7-9; clone size: .; CDR3 protein: ASSSNRGRNEQF
V gene: TRBV6-5; clone size: .; CDR3 protein: ASSLSPPGGFHEQY
V gene: TRBV12-5; clone size: many; CDR3 protein: ASGLFETQY
V gene: TRBV28; clone size: few; CDR3 protein: ASSPGLAGGTSYEQY
V gene: TRBV6-5; clone size: .; CDR3 protein: ASRPQGARTEAF
V gene: TRBV28; clone size: .; CDR3 protein: ASRSPGLAGVILEDTQY
V gene: TRBV27; clone size: .; CDR3 protein: ASSLIQGAGVEQY
V gene: TRBV6-5; clone size: .; CDR3 protein: ASRLSERGAYEQY
V gene: TRBV29-1; clone size: .; CDR3 protein: SVGASGSMGNEQF
V gene: TRBV19; clone size: once; CDR3 protein: ASSFSTGNEAF
V gene: TRBV27; clone size: .; CDR3 protein: ASLPGRTSGRIHEQY
V gene: TRBV20-1; clone size: .; CDR3 protein: SAASGTSGSDEQF
V gene: TRBV28; clone size: .; CDR3 protein: ASSIERGGSTDTQY
V gene: TRBV12-3/TRBV12-4; clone size: .; CDR3 protein: ASSLTSFNEKLF
V gene: TRBV4-3; clone size: .; CDR3 protein: ASSREEATNEKLF
V gene: TRBV29-1; clone size: .; CDR3 protein: SVEALNLRAGNEQF
V gene: TRBV29-1; clone size: .; CDR3 protein: SVTIQGNTEAF
V gene: TRBV7-8; clone size: .; CDR3 protein: ASSLGAPGGLGEQF
V gene: TRBV4-1; clone size: few; CDR3 protein: ASSQDWGDWDYEQY
V gene: TRBV5-1; clone size: many; CDR3 protein: ASSDPSYEQY
V gene: TRBV21-1; clone size: few; CDR3 protein: ASSRGLAGAGDTQY
V gene: TRBV12-3/TRBV12-4; clone size: few; CDR3 protein: ASSIYARARDEQF
V gene: TRBV11-2; clone size: once; CDR3 protein: ASSPIGGKVNEQF
V gene: TRBV27; clone size: few; CDR3 protein: ASRTGQGAYNEQF
V gene: TRBV5-1; clone size: .; CDR3 protein: ASSFPPTSGSYEQY
V gene: TRBV2; clone size: .; CDR3 protein: ASSQQGGQPQH
V gene: TRBV7-2; clone size: few; CDR3 protein: ASSSGLAGGPGQETQY
V gene: TRBV20-1; clone size: .; CDR3 protein: SAEGSGSPDTQY
V gene: TRBV15; clone size: few; CDR3 protein: ATSRDRLPGIQY
V gene: TRBV20-1; clone size: .; CDR3 protein: SATSGTSGNTGELF
V gene: TRBV5-1; clone size: few; CDR3 protein: ASSLDTGFTNEKLF
V gene: TRBV20-1; clone size: few; CDR3 protein: SATDRPDLEAF
V gene: TRBV12-3/TRBV12-4; clone size: .; CDR3 protein: ASSTDSSNEKLF
V gene: TRBV20-1; clone size: .; CDR3 protein: SARRVESTEAF
V gene: TRBV12-3/TRBV12-4; clone size: few; CDR3 protein: ASSLRVQNQPQH
V gene: TRBV2; clone size: .; CDR3 protein: ASSENWGSPLGEQF
V gene: TRBV4-1; clone size: few; CDR3 protein: ASSQGVAGGGGEQF
V gene: TRBV29-1; clone size: .; CDR3 protein: SAGRVANTEAF
V gene: TRBV27; clone size: .; CDR3 protein: ASSWRPGDIQY